This TCR beta chain was sequenced during a study of T cell responses to AZD1222 COVID-19 vaccine. Notes on the study in general: Across spike, vaccine-associated CD4 TCRs were found, dominant at 160-218 and 743-854.

This table comes from immunoSEQ multiplex PCR, and its TCRdb copy is limited to in-frame clones, with some not included. The data show about 120,000 clones, with about 94% seen just once and roughly 3.1% held by the top ten. V was pared by 0 bases and J by 4 bases, with 24 bases between. The germline CDR1 and CDR2 sequences are LGHNA and YNFKEQ. The CDR3 consists of 20 residues. As regards this clone: Its antigen remains unknown.

The sequence came from an adult who received the AZD1222 COVID-19 vaccine. The starting material was peripheral blood, obtained 28 days after the second AZD1222 dose. The chain is built from TRBV4-2 and TRBJ2-2; the D gene is possibly TRBD2 (6 bases). DNA for the CDR3: TGTGCCAGCAGCCAAGATATACGATTAGCGGAGGGATGGGGCACCGGGGAGCTGTTTTTT. It is translated as CASSQDIRLAEGWGTGELFF.